This T cell receptor (beta chain) is from a study of type 1 and type 2 diabetes patients. Study summary: Donors were type 1 diabetes, type 2 diabetes, or nondiabetic controls. From PBMCs, CD4+ and CD8+ T cells were isolated by magnetic microbeads.

V lost 4 bases and J 3 bases, leaving 16 bases between the germline ends. The germline gives CDR1 SGHDN, CDR2 FVKESK. The CDR3 runs 15 residues. No donor had another autoimmune disease or recent infection within four weeks. Amplification started from genomic DNA. A primer set of 30 forward and 13 reverse primers amplified the CDR3. In TCRdb, the multiplex PCR reads were re-called with MiXCR into one record per CDR3 protein. The sample records under 300,000 distinct CDR3 sequences, more than 45% being singletons. This chain uses TRBV14 with TRBJ2-7, with D perhaps TRBD1 (6 bases). The sample comprised peripheral blood mononuclear cells (PBMCs). This TCR derives from a man younger than 30 with type 2 diabetes. CDR3 residues: CASSPIEGTSYEQYF. In nucleotides, the CDR3 is TGTGCCAGCAGCCCCATAGAGGGGACAAGCTACGAGCAGTACTTC.